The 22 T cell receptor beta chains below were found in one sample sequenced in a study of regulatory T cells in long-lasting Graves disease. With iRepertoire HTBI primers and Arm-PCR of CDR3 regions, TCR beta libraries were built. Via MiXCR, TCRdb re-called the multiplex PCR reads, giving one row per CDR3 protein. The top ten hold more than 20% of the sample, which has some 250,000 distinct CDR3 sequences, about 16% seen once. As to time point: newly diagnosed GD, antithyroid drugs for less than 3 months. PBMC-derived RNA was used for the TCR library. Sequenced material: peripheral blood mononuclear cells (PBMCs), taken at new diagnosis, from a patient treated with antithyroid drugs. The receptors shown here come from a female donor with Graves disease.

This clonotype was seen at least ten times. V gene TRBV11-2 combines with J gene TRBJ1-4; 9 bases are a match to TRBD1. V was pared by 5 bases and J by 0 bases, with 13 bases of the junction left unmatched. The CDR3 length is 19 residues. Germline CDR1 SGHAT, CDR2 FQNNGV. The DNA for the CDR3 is TGTGCCAGCAGCCCCCGGGGGGGACAGGGAGGCGCAACTAATGAAAAACTGTTTTTT. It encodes CASSPRGGQGGATNEKLFF.

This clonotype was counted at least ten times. CDR3 protein: CASRSSGRFTDTQYF. The CDR3 bases are TGTGCCAGCAGGTCTAGCGGTCGATTCACAGATACGCAGTATTTT. This chain connects TRBV12-3 or TRBV12-4 to TRBJ2-3; 7 bases align to TRBD2. The CDR3 has 15 residues. The junction had 8 bases not matched to a gene; V was cut back by 6 bases and J by 2 bases.

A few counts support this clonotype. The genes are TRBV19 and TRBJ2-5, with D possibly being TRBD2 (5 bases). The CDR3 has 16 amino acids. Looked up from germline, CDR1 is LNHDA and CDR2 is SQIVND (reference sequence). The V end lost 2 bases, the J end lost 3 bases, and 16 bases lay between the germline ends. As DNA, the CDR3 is TGTGCCAGTAGTATATCCCCAGCTAGCCGCGAAGAGACCCAGTACTTC. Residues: CASSISPASREETQYF.

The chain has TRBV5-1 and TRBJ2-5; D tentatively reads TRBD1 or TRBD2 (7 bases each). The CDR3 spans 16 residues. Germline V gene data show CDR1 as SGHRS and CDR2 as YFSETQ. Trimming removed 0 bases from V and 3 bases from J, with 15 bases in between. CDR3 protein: CASSLEGGGDEETQYF. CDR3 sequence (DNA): TGCGCCAGCAGCTTGGAGGGAGGGGGCGACGAAGAGACCCAGTACTTC.

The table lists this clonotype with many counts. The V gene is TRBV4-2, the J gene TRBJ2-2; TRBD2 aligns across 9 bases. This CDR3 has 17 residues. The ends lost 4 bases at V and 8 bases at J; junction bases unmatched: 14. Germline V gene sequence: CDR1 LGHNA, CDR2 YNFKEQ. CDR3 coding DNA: TGTGCCAGCAGCCGTTTTAGCGGGGGACCACCGGGTGGGGAGCTGTTTTTT. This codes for CASSRFSGGPPGGELFF.

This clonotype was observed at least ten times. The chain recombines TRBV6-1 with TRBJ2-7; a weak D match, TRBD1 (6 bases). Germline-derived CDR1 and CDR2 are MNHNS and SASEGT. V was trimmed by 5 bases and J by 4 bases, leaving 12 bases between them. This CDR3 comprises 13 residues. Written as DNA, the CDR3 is TGTGCCAGCAGTCTCGTACAGGGTTACGAGCAGTACTTC. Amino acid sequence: CASSLVQGYEQYF.

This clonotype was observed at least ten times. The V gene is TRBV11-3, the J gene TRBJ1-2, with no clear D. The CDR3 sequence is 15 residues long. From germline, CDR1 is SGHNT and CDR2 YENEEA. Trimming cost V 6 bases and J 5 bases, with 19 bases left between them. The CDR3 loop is CASSSAIGVGYGYTF. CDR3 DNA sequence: TGTGCCAGCAGTTCGGCTATCGGGGTTGGTTATGGCTACACCTTC.

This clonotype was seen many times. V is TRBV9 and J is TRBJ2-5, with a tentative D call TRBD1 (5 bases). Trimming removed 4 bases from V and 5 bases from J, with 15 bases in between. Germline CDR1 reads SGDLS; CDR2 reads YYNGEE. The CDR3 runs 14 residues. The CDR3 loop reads CASSPRQFSETQYF. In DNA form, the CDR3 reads TGTGCCAGCAGCCCCAGACAGTTCAGCGAGACCCAGTACTTC.

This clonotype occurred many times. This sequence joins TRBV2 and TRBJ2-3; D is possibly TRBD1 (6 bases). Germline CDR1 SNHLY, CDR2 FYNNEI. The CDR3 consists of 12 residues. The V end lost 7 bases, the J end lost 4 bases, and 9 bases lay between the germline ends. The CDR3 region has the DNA TGTGCCAGCAATACAGGGTCAGATACGCAGTATTTT. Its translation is CASNTGSDTQYF.

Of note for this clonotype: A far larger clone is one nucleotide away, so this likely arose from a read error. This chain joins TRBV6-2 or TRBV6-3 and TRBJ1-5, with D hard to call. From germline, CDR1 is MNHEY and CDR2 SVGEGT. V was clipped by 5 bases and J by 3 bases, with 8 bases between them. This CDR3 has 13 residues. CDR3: CASSGYPNQPQHF. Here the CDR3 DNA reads TGTGCCAGCAGTGGATACCCCAATCAGCCCCAGCATTTT.

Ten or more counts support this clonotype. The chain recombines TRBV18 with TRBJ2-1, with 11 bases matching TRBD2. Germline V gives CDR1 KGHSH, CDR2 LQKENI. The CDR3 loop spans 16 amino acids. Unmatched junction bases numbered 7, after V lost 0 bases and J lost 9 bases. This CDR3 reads CASSPPSLAGGIEQFF. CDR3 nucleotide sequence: TGTGCCAGCTCACCACCATCGCTAGCGGGAGGTATTGAGCAGTTCTTC.

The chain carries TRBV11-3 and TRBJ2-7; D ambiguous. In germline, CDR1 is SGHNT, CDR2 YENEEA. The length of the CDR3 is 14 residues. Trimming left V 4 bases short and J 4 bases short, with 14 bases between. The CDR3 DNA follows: TGTGCCAGCAGCTCTACTTGCGGAGAATACGAGCAGTACTTC. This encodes CASSSTCGEYEQYF.

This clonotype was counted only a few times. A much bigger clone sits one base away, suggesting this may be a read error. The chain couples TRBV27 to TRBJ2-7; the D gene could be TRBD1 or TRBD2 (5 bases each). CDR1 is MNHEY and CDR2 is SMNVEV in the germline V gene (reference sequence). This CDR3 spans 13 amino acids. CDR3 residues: CANSLSLAGEQYF. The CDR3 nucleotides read TGTGCCAACAGTTTATCGCTAGCAGGGGAGCAGTACTTC.

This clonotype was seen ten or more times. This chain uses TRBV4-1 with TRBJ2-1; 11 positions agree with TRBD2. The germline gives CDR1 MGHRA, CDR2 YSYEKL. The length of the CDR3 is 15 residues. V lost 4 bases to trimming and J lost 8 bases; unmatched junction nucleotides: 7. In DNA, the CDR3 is TGCGCCAGCAGCCGAACTAGCGGGAGTATCTATGAGCAGTTCTTC. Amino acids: CASSRTSGSIYEQFF.

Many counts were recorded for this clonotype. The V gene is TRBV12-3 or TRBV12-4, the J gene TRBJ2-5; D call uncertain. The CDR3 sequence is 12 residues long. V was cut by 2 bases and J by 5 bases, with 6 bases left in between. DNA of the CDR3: TGTGCCAGCAGTTTATTAAGTGAGACCCAGTACTTC. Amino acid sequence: CASSLLSETQYF.

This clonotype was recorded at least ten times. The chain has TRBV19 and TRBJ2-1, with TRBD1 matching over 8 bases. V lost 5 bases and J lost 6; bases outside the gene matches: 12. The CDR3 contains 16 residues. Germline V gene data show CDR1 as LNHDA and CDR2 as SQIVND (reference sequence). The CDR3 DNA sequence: TGTGCCAGTAGTCCTCAAGGACAGGGAAGTGGCAATGAGCAGTTCTTC. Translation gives CASSPQGQGSGNEQFF.

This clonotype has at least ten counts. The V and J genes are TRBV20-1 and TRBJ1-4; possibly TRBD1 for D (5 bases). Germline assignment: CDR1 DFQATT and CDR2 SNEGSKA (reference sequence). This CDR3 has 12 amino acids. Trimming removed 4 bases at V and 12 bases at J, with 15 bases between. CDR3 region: CSAIGRVEELFF. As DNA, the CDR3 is TGCAGTGCTATTGGCAGGGTTGAGGAACTGTTTTTT.

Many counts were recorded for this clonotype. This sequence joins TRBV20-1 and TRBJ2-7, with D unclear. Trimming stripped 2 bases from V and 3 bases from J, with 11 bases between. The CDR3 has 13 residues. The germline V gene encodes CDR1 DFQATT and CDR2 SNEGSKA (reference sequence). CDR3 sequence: CSARSDFLYEQYF. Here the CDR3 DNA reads TGCAGTGCTAGATCAGACTTCCTCTACGAGCAGTACTTC.

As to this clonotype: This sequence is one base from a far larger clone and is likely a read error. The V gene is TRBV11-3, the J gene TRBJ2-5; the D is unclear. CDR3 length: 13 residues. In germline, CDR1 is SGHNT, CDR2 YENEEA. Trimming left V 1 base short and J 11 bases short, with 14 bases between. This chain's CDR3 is CASSLVSVGEQYF. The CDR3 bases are TGTGCCAGCAGCTTAGTTTCGGTGGGTGAGCAGTACTTC.

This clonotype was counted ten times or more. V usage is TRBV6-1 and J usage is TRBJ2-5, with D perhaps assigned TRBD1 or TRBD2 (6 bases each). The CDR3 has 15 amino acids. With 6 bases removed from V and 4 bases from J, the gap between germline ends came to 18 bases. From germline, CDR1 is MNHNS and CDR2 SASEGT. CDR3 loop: CASSIRGGPRETQYF. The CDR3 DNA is TGTGCCAGCAGCATCAGGGGAGGCCCCCGAGAGACCCAGTACTTC.

The CDR3 DNA reads TGTGCCAGCAGTTCACAGGGACGGAAAGAGACCCAGTACTTC. It specifies CASSSQGRKETQYF. This chain links TRBV28 with TRBJ2-5, with a tentative D call TRBD1 (6 bases). CDR1 is MDHEN and CDR2 is SYDVKM in the germline V gene. This CDR3 is 14 amino acids long. V was pared by 4 bases and J by 3 bases, with 12 bases between.

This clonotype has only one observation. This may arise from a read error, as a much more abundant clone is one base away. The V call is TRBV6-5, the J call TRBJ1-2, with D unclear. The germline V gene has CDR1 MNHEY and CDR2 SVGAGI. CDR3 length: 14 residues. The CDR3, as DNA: TGTGCCGGCAGTTACTCCCGGGGAAACTATGGCTACACCTTC. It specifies CAGSYSRGNYGYTF.